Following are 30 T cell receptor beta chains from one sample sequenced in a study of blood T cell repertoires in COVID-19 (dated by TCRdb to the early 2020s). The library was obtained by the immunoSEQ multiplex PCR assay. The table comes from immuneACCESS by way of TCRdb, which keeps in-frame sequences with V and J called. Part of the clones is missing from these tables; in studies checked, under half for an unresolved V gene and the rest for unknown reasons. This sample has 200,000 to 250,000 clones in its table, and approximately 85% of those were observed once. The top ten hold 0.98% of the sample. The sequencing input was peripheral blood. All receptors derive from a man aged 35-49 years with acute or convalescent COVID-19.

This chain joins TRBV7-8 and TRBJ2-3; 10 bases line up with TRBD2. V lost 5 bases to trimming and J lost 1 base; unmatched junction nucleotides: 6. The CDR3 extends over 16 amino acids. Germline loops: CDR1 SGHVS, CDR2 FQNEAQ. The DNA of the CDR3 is TGTGCCAGCAGCGCCCCCACTAGCGGGGGCACAGATACGCAGTATTTT. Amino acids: CASSAPTSGGTDTQYF. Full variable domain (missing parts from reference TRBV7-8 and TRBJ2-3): GAGVSQSPRYKVAKRGQDVALRCDPISGHVSLFWYQQALGQGPEFLTYFQNEAQLDKSGLPSDRFFAERPEGSVSTLKIQRTQQEDSAVYLCASSAPTSGGTDTQYFGPGTRLTVL.

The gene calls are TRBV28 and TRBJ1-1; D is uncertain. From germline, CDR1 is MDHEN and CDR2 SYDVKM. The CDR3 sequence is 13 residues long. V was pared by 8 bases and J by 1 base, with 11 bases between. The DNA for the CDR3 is TGTGCCAGCCGGGTTGGAGGGAACACTGAAGCTTTCTTT. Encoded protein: CASRVGGNTEAFF.

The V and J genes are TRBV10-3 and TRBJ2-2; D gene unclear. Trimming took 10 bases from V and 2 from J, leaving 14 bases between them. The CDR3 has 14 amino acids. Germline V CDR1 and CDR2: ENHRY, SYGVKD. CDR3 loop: CATETDLNTGELFF. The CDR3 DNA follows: TGTGCCACGGAGACTGACCTCAACACCGGGGAGCTGTTTTTT.

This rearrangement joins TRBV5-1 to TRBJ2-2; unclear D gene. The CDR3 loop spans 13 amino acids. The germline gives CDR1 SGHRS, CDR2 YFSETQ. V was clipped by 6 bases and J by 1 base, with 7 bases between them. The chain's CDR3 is CASTPRNTGELFF. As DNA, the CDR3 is TGCGCCAGCACCCCCAGGAACACCGGGGAGCTGTTTTTT.

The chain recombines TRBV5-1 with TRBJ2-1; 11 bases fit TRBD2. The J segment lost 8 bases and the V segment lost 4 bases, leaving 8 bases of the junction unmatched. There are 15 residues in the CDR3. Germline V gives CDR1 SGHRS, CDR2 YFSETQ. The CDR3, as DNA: TGCGCCAGCAGCCCCCCTCTACTAGCGGGGGATGAGCAGTTCTTC. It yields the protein CASSPPLLAGDEQFF. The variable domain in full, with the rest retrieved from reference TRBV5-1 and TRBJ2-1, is KAGVTQTPRYLIKTRGQQVTLSCSPISGHRSVSWYQQTPGQGLQFLFEYFSETQRNKGNFPGRFSGRQFSNSRSEMNVSTLELGDSALYLCASSPPLLAGDEQFFGPGTRLTVL.

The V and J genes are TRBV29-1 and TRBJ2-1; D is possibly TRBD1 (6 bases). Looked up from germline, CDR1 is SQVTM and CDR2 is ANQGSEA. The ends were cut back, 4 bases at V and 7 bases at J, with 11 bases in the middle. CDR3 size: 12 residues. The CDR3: CSVARGQNEQFF. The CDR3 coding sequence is TGCAGCGTTGCCCGAGGACAGAATGAGCAGTTCTTC.

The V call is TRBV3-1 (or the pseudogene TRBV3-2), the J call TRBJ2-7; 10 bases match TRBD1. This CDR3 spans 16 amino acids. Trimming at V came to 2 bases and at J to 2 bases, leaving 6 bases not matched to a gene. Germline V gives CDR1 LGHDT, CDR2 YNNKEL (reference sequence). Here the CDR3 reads CASSQIGGQGTYEQYF. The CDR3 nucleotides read TGTGCCAGCAGCCAAATCGGGGGACAGGGGACCTACGAGCAGTACTTC.

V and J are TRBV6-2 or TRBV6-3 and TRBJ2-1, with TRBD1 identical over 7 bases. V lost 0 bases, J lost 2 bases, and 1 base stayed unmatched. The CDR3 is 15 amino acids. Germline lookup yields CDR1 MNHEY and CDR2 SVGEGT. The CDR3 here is CASSYSGGAYNEQFF. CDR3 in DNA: TGTGCCAGCAGTTACTCAGGGGGCGCCTACAATGAGCAGTTCTTC.

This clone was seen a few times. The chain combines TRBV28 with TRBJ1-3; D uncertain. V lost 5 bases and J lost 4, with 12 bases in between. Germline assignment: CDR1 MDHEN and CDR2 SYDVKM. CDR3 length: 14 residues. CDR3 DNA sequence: TGTGCCAGCAGTCCTCTCGGTTCCGGAAACACCATATATTTT. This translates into CASSPLGSGNTIYF.

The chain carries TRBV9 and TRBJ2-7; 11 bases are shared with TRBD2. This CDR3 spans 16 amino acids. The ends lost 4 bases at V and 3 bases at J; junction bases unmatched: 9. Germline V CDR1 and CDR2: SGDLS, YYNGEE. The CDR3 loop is CASSRLAGGLLYEQYF. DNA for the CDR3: TGTGCCAGCAGCCGCTTAGCGGGGGGGCTTCTCTACGAGCAGTACTTC.

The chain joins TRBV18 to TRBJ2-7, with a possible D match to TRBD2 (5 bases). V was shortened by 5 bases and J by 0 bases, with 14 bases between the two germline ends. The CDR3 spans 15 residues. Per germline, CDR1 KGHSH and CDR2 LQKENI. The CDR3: CASSLARGSSYEQYF. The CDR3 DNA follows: TGTGCCAGCTCATTGGCCCGAGGGAGCTCCTACGAGCAGTACTTC.

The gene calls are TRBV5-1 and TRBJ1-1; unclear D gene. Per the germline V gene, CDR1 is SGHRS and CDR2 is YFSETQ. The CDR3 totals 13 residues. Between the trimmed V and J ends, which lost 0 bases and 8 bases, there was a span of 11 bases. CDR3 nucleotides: TGCGCCAGCAGCTTGGCCTCGGTTACCGAAGCTTTCTTT. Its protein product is CASSLASVTEAFF.

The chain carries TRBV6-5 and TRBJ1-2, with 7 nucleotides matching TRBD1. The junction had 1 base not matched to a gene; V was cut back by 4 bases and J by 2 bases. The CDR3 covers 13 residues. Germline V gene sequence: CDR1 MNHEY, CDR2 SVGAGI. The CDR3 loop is CASSWGQNYGYTF. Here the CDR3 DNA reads TGTGCCAGCAGTTGGGGACAGAACTATGGCTACACCTTC.

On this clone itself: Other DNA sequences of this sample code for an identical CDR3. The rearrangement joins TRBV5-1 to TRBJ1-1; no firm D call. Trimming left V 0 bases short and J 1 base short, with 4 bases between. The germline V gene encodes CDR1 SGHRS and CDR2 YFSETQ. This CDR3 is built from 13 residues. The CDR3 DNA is TGCGCCAGCAGCTTGGACACGAACACTGAAGCTTTCTTT. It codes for CASSLDTNTEAFF.

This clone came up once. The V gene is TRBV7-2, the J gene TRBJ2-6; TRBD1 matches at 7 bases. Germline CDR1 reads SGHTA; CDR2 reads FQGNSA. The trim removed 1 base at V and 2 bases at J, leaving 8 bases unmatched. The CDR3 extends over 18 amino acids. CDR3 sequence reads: CASSLGPAGGAGANVLTF. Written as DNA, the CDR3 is TGTGCCAGCAGCTTAGGCCCTGCAGGGGGTGCTGGGGCCAACGTCCTGACTTTC.

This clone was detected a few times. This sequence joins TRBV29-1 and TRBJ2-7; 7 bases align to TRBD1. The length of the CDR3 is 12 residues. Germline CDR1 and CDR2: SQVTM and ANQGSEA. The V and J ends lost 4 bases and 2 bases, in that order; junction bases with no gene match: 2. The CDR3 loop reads CSVGGQTYEQYF. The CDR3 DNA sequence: TGCAGCGTTGGGGGACAGACCTACGAGCAGTACTTC.

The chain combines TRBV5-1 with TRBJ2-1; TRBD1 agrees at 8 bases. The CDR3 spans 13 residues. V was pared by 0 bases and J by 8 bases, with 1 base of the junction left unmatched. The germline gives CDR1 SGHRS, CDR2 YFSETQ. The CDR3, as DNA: TGCGCCAGCAGCTTGGGACAGGGGTATGAGCAGTTCTTC. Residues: CASSLGQGYEQFF. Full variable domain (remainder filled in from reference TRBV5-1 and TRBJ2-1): KAGVTQTPRYLIKTRGQQVTLSCSPISGHRSVSWYQQTPGQGLQFLFEYFSETQRNKGNFPGRFSGRQFSNSRSEMNVSTLELGDSALYLCASSLGQGYEQFFGPGTRLTVL.

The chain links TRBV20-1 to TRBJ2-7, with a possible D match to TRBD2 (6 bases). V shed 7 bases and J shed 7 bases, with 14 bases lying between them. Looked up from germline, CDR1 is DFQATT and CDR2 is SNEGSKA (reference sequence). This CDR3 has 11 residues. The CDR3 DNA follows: TGCAGTGTTAAAAGGCGGGATGAGCAGTACTTC. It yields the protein CSVKRRDEQYF.

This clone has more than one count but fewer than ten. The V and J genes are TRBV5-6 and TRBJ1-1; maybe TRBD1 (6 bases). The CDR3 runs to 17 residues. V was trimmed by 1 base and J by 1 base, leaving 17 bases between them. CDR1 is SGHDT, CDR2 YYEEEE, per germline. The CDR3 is CASSLSHSQGRNTEAFF. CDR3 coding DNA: TGTGCCAGCAGCTTGTCGCATTCTCAGGGGAGGAACACTGAAGCTTTCTTT. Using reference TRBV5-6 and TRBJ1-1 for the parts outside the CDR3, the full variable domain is DAGVTQSPTHLIKTRGQQVTLRCSPKSGHDTVSWYQQALGQGPQFIFQYYEEEERQRGNFPDRFSGHQFPNYSSELNVNALLLGDSALYLCASSLSHSQGRNTEAFFGQGTRLTVV.

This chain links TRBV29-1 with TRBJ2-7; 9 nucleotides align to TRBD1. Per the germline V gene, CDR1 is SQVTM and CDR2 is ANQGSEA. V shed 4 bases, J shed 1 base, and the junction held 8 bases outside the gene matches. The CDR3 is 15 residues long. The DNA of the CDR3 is TGCAGCGTTGCTTACGGGACAGGGATGTCCTACGAGCAGTACTTC. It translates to CSVAYGTGMSYEQYF.

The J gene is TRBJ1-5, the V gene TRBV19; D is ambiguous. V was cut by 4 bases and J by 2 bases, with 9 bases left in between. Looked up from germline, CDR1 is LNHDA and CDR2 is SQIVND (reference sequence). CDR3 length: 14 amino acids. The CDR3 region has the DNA TGTGCCAGTAGTAGGAGGGAAGGCAATCAGCCCCAGCATTTT. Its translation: CASSRREGNQPQHF.

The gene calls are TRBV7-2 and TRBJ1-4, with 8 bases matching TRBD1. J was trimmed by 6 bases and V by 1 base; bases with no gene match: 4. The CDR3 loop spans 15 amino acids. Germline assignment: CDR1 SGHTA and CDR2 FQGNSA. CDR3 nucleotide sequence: TGTGCCAGCAGCTTAGGGGACAGGACCTATGAAAAACTGTTTTTT. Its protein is CASSLGDRTYEKLFF. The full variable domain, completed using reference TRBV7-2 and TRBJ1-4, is GAGVSQSPSNKVTEKGKDVELRCDPISGHTALYWYRQSLGQGLEFLIYFQGNSAPDKSGLPSDRFSAERTGGSVSTLTIQRTQQEDSAVYLCASSLGDRTYEKLFFGSGTQLSVL.

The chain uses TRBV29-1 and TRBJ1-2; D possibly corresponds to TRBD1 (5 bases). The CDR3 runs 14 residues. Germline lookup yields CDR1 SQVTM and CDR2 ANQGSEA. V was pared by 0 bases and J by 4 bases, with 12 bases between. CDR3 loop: CSVEDWGRGYGYTF. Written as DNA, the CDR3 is TGCAGCGTTGAAGATTGGGGTAGGGGCTATGGCTACACCTTC. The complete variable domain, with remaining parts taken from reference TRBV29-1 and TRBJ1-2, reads SAVISQKPSRDICQRGTSLTIQCQVDSQVTMMFWYRQQPGQSLTLIATANQGSEATYESGFVIDKFPISRPNLTFSTLTVSNMSPEDSSIYLCSVEDWGRGYGYTFGSGTRLTVV.

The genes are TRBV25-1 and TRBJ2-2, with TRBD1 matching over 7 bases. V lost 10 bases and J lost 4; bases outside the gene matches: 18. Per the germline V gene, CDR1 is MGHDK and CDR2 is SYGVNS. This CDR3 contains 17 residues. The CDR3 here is CAKPTGRRFRATGELFF. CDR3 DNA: TGTGCCAAACCGACAGGGCGGCGTTTCAGAGCCACCGGGGAGCTGTTTTTT.

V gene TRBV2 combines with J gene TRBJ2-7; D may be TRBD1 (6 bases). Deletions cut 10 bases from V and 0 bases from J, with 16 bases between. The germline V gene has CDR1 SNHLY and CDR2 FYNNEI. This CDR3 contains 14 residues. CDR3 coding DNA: TGTGCCACCATAAGAGACAGGAACTCCTACGAGCAGTACTTC. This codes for CATIRDRNSYEQYF.

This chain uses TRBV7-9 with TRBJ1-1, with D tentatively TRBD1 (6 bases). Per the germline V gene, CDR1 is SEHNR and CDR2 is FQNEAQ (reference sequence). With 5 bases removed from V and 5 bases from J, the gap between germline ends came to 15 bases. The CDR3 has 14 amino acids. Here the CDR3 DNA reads TGTGCCAGCAGCCCCACATCACAGGGAACTGAAGCTTTCTTT. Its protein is CASSPTSQGTEAFF.

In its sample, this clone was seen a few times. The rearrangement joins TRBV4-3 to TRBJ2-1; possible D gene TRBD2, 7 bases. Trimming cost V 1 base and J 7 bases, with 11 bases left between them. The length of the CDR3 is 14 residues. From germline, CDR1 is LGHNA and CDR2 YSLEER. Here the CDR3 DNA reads TGCGCCAGCAGCCAAGCGGGGGGCGGAAATGAGCAGTTCTTC. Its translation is CASSQAGGGNEQFF.

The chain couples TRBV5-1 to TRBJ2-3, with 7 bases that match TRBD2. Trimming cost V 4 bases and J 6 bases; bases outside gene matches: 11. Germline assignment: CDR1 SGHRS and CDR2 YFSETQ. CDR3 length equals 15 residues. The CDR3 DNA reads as TGCGCCAGCAGCGCAGAGGGAGGGCGCCGGGATACGCAGTATTTT. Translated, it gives CASSAEGGRRDTQYF.

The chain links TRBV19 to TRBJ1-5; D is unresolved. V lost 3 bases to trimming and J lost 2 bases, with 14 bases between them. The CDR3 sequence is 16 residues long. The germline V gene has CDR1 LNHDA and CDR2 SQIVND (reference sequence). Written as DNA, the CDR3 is TGTGCCAGTAGTATGGAAGGGTACGGGGGCAATCAGCCCCAGCATTTT. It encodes CASSMEGYGGNQPQHF.

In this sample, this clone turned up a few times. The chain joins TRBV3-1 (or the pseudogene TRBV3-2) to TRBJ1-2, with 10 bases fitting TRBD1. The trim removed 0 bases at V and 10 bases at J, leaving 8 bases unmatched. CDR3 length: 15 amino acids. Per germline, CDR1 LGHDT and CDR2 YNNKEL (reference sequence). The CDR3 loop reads CASSQDPGTGVSYTF. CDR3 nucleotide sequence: TGTGCCAGCAGCCAAGATCCCGGGACAGGGGTGTCCTACACCTTC.